The clone carrying this T cell receptor beta chain was detected once. Its target is unknown. The repertoire was sequenced with immunoSEQ multiplex PCR; TCRdb's copy has only in-frame clones and lacks some. Of 300,000 to 400,000 clones listed, approximately 84% were seen once; the top ten hold 2.5% to 3.5%. The data stem from a study of Ad26.COV2.S vaccination and SARS-CoV-2 variants. Study-level background: The donor belonged to the COV1001 Ad26.COV2.S trial arm. Ad26.COV2.S given intramuscularly, once or twice 56 days apart. General observations from the study: Vaccinated individuals (as opposed to placebo recipients) had higher spike-specific TCR breadth. Spike-specific responses of CD8+ and CD4+ T cells were reported to display substantial breadth after vaccination.

Germline V gives CDR1 MNHNY, CDR2 SVGAGI (reference sequence). Trimming pared 0 bases from V and 5 bases from J, leaving 5 bases between. The CDR3 length is 13 residues. Specified treatment: roughly 19 received Ad26.COV2.S at low or high dose, single or two shots; roughly 5 received placebo; per-sample allocation not given. Specimen acquisition occurred on day 63 following the initial vaccine or placebo injection. The V and J genes are TRBV6-6 and TRBJ2-1, with D hard to call. The source is a person between 18 and 60 years old who received the Ad26.COV2.S COVID-19 vaccine or a placebo. The input for sequencing was peripheral blood, taken in a trial of Ad26.COV2.S vaccine versus placebo. CDR3 in DNA: TGTGCCAGCAGTTACTCGGTAGACAATGAGCAGTTCTTC. It encodes CASSYSVDNEQFF.